These T cell receptor beta chains were read from a single sample in a study of T-cell memory formation after mild COVID-19. Each CDR3 protein gets one entry after TCRdb re-called the 5' RACE reads with MiXCR. The sample shows about 110,000 distinct CDR3 sequences, about a sixth of them seen only once. The specimen sequenced was PBMCs or a T cell subset sorted from them (not recorded which). The receptors were sampled from a man between 18 and 29 years old who had mild COVID-19 (a few samples of this study predate the infection). Cell type and time point are not known. CDR3s include the opening cysteine and the closing phenylalanine or tryptophan. D genes are given only for firm matches. Not every row has a clone size; where given, it reads once, few, many or a size class.

size	J	D	V	CDR3	DNA
.	TRBJ1-1	TRBD1	TRBV5-1	CASSHRGPLVNTEAFF	TGCGCCAGCAGTCACAGGGGGCCTCTAGTGAACACTGAAGCTTTCTTT
few	TRBJ2-5	TRBD1	TRBV7-2	CASSRTGHETQYF	TGTGCCAGCAGCCGGACAGGGCATGAGACCCAGTACTTC
.	TRBJ2-3	.	TRBV2	CASSEAWRIGTDTQYF	TGTGCCAGCAGTGAAGCATGGCGGATCGGCACAGATACGCAGTATTTT
few	TRBJ2-6	TRBD2	TRBV7-2	CASSSRQLAGGTISGANVLTF	TGTGCCAGCAGCTCTCGGCAACTAGCGGGGGGAACCATCTCTGGGGCCAACGTCCTGACTTTC
.	TRBJ2-7	.	TRBV5-1	CASNGGAGGNEQYF	TGCGCCAGCAACGGGGGCGCAGGAGGCAACGAGCAGTACTTC
.	TRBJ2-1	TRBD2	TRBV7-6	CASSLLAGGVRYNEQFF	TGTGCCAGCAGCTTACTAGCGGGGGGTGTGCGGTACAATGAGCAGTTCTTC
.	TRBJ2-4	TRBD1	TRBV5-1	CASSTGGAGKNIQYF	TGCGCCAGCAGCACAGGGGGCGCGGGCAAAAACATTCAGTACTTC
.	TRBJ2-1	TRBD1	TRBV5-1	CASSLEGTGANEQFF	TGCGCCAGCAGCTTGGAAGGGACAGGGGCCAATGAGCAGTTCTTC
few	TRBJ2-2	.	TRBV9	CASSIRDKNTGELFF	TGTGCCAGCAGCATACGGGACAAGAACACCGGGGAGCTGTTTTTT
.	TRBJ2-3	.	TRBV12-3/TRBV12-4	CASSWIVTDTQYF	TGTGCCAGCAGCTGGATAGTTACAGATACGCAGTATTTT
.	TRBJ1-5	.	TRBV20-1	CSASRVGGSNQPQHF	TGCAGTGCTAGTCGAGTTGGGGGGAGCAATCAGCCCCAGCATTTT
.	TRBJ2-7	TRBD1	TRBV5-5	CASSIGTGVEQYF	TGTGCCAGCAGCATTGGGACAGGGGTCGAGCAGTACTTC
many	TRBJ2-1	.	TRBV6-6	CASSYSTNYNEQFF	TGTGCCAGCAGTTACTCGACTAATTACAATGAGCAGTTCTTC
few	TRBJ2-1	.	TRBV5-1	CASSLRLVQFF	TGCGCCAGCAGCTTGCGACTAGTTCAGTTCTTC
many	TRBJ2-3	TRBD1	TRBV20-1	CSARGTSDTQYF	TGCAGTGCCAGGGGGACGTCAGATACGCAGTATTTT
.	TRBJ1-1	.	TRBV12-5	CASASGQSNTEAFF	TGTGCTAGTGCCTCTGGACAGTCGAACACTGAAGCTTTCTTT
.	TRBJ2-5	TRBD1	TRBV20-1	CSASGQGAGRETQYF	TGCAGTGCTAGCGGGCAGGGGGCCGGTCGAGAGACCCAGTACTTC
many	TRBJ2-7	.	TRBV7-9	CASSSTTGSYEQYF	TGTGCCAGCAGCTCGACGACGGGCTCCTACGAGCAGTACTTC